This TCR beta chain emerged from a study of Ad26.COV2.S vaccination and SARS-CoV-2 variants (dated by TCRdb to the early 2020s). In the study overall: Vaccine-arm donors were drawn from COV1001, a multicentre, randomized, double-blind, placebo-controlled phase I-IIa trial of Ad26.COV2.S in healthy adults. Trial participants were randomized into five groups of five: low-dose or high-dose Ad26.COV2.S given once or twice, or placebo on both occasions. Blinding of investigators to trial group allocation was maintained during experiments and outcome assessment. TCRbeta repertoire sequencing was used to assess the specificity and breadth of SARS-CoV-2-reactive T cell receptors after Ad26.COV2.S vaccination. A total of approximately 30 samples were included in the TCR-sequenced set, comprising around 19 Ad26.COV2.S vaccine recipients, 5 placebo recipients and 8 SARS-CoV-2 convalescent individuals. Dosing of Ad26.COV2.S was intramuscular, at either 5x10^10 or 1x10^11 viral particles, delivered as one shot or as two shots spaced 56 days apart. Study-level results and caveats: Substantial breadth of spike-specific CD8+ and CD4+ T cell responses was reported after vaccination. Spike-specific TCR breadth was higher in Ad26.COV2.S recipients than in placebo recipients (P = 0.0014). Comparing responses between vaccine doses or regimens was not something the study was powered to do. Comparable non-spike TCR breadth was observed between vaccine and placebo recipients, consistent with only spike being contained in the vaccine. According to the authors, total T cell responses may have been underestimated by the TCR breadth and depth analyses.

With regard to this clone: Its binding antigen is unknown. No base-level quality is on record; no much larger clone is a single base apart.

Sample treatment or condition, as interpreted from the label and publication: about 20 received Ad26.COV2.S at low or high dose, single or two shots; several received placebo; per-sample allocation not given. Repertoires of vaccine and placebo recipients were sequenced from samples collected on day 63 after the first injection. Cohort 1b enrolled fewer than 30 adults aged 18-55 years at a single site in Boston, USA, between 29 July and 7 August 2020. As a vaccine, Ad26.COV2.S was a replication-incompetent adenovirus type 26 vector that expressed a prefusion-stabilized SARS-CoV-2 spike protein derived from the original Wuhan strain. The immunoSEQ Assay was used to sequence TCRbeta CDR3 regions. After extraction, genomic DNA underwent amplification by bias-controlled multiplex PCR, followed by high-throughput sequencing. From the authors' description of their analysis: Collapsing and filtering of sequences were performed to quantify the absolute abundance of each unique TCRbeta CDR3 region. Usable DNA was measured by amplifying reference genes present in all nucleated cells, and TCRbeta template counts were normalized to that usable DNA to estimate T cell fraction. Repertoire TCRs were annotated as SARS-CoV-2-specific when V gene, CDR3 amino acid sequence and J gene were exactly matched to a known reactive TCR set. The reference SARS-CoV-2 TCR set came from MIRA and was filtered for enrichment in COVID-19-positive ImmuneCODE repertoires, removing public or cross-reactive TCRs. Based on the MIRA antigens, annotated TCRs were further analysed at the level of specific ORF or position within ORF. Breadth was defined as annotated unique rearrangements over total unique productive rearrangements; depth was the summed frequency of those rearrangements. TCR breadth was compared between groups using two-sided Wilcoxon rank-sum tests. TCRdb obtained this table from immuneACCESS and retained in-frame rearrangements with V and J assigned. These tables miss some clones; where compared with another copy, unresolved V genes account for less than half of the shortfall, and the remainder is unexplained. V, J and clone size derive from that table, while D and trimming were established from the DNA sequence. The sample table shows some 420,000 clones, and 88% are seen once. The top ten constitute 3.6% of the sample.

This clonotype originated in a person between 18 and 65 years old who received the Ad26.COV2.S COVID-19 vaccine or a placebo. Material: peripheral blood, obtained in a trial of Ad26.COV2.S vaccine versus placebo.

The base sequence is TGTGCCTGGAGTGTGGTAGGCGCTCACTATGGCTACACCTTC. Its product reads: CAWSVVGAHYGYTF. The rearrangement joined TRBV30 to TRBJ1-2, with no D gene named confidently. Taken from the germline V gene (reference sequence), the CDR1 and CDR2 loops are GTSNPN and SVGIG. The V and J ends are trimmed by 0 bases and 3 bases, leaving 11 bases between them. Reading from cysteine to phenylalanine, the CDR3 counts 14 amino acids. The read is trimmed to its CDR3 DNA, 42 bases read in frame from base 1.